The rows below give T cell receptor beta chains drawn from one sample of a study of regulatory T cells in long-lasting Graves disease. MiXCR, run by TCRdb on the multiplex PCR reads, gives a single entry per CDR3 protein. The repertoire includes 550,000 to 650,000 distinct CDR3 sequences, approximately 16% of them detected once, and around 11% sits in the top ten. A further study also used this sample, focusing on T cells in Graves' hyperthyroidism and ophthalmopathy.

The source was peripheral blood mononuclear cells (PBMCs), collected at new diagnosis, from a patient treated with antithyroid drugs. These receptors were collected from a man aged 18 to 29 with Graves disease. Both conserved end residues are part of each CDR3. The D gene is left open where the match is weak. Clone sizes are given selectively: once, few, many, or a class where the clone is expanded.

cdr3_aa cdr3_nt clone_size j_call d_call v_call
CASSLGDNWDQPQHF TGTGCCAGCAGCTTGGGGGACAACTGGGATCAGCCCCAGCATTTT . TRBJ1-5 . TRBV5-6
CARTDRENTGELFF TGTGCCAGAACGGACAGGGAGAACACCGGGGAGCTGTTTTTT . TRBJ2-2 TRBD1 TRBV7-9
CASSLIPNSNQPQHF TGTGCCAGCAGCTTGATCCCTAATAGCAATCAGCCCCAGCATTTT . TRBJ1-5 . TRBV5-8
CSARRTGVRGTEAFF TGCAGTGCTAGAAGGACAGGGGTCAGGGGCACTGAAGCTTTCTTT . TRBJ1-1 TRBD1 TRBV20-1
CSADDRPGQLETQYF TGCAGTGCTGATGACCGCCCGGGACAGCTCGAGACCCAGTACTTC few TRBJ2-5 TRBD1 TRBV20-1
CASSEAPVNTEAFF TGCGCCAGCAGCGAGGCCCCAGTAAACACTGAAGCTTTCTTT many TRBJ1-1 . TRBV5-1
CASSPIGGDPNYGYTF TGTGCCAGCTCACCGATCGGGGGAGATCCTAACTATGGCTACACCTTC few TRBJ1-2 . TRBV18
CSASVGNNEQFF TGCAGTGCTTCAGTGGGGAACAATGAGCAGTTCTTC few TRBJ2-1 . TRBV20-1
CASSLRPNTGELFF TGTGCCAGCAGTTTACGTCCAAACACCGGGGAGCTGTTTTTT . TRBJ2-2 . TRBV27
CSVGLPYRGLGQETQYF TGCAGCGTTGGTCTTCCATACAGGGGGCTCGGACAAGAGACCCAGTACTTC many TRBJ2-5 TRBD1 TRBV29-1
CASGQGSEQYF TGTGCCAGTGGACAGGGAAGCGAGCAGTACTTC many TRBJ2-7 TRBD1 TRBV7-9
CASRPGLAGGVGTDTQYF TGTGCCAGCAGGCCGGGACTAGCGGGAGGAGTGGGCACAGATACGCAGTATTTT many TRBJ2-3 TRBD2 TRBV11-2
CASNLAGGETQYF TGTGCCAGCAATCTAGCGGGAGGAGAGACCCAGTACTTC few TRBJ2-5 TRBD2 TRBV6-2/TRBV6-3
CSASDLPTEAFF TGCAGTGCTAGCGACCTTCCCACTGAAGCTTTCTTT many TRBJ1-1 . TRBV20-1
CASSVAGDSGQPQHF TGTGCCAGCAGCGTCGCAGGGGATTCCGGTCAGCCCCAGCATTTT many TRBJ1-5 . TRBV9
CASSPNREETQYF TGTGCCAGCAGCCCAAACAGGGAAGAGACCCAGTACTTC many TRBJ2-5 . TRBV7-9
CSARAGGQVNRGYTF TGCAGTGCTAGAGCGGGGGGACAGGTCAACCGTGGCTACACCTTC many TRBJ1-2 TRBD1 TRBV20-1
CASSGLHEQFF TGTGCCAGTAGTGGATTACATGAGCAGTTCTTC . TRBJ2-1 . TRBV19
CASSQSWVSNQPQHF TGCGCCAGCAGCCAGAGCTGGGTTAGCAATCAGCCCCAGCATTTT few TRBJ1-5 . TRBV4-1
CASSRTDSYEQYF TGTGCCAGCAGCCGGACAGACTCCTACGAGCAGTACTTC many TRBJ2-7 . TRBV3-1
CASSVSGDLTYNEQFF TGTGCCAGCAGCGTAAGTGGAGACCTCACCTACAATGAGCAGTTCTTC . TRBJ2-1 . TRBV9
CASSYQEQETQYF TGTGCCAGCAGCTACCAAGAACAAGAGACCCAGTACTTC . TRBJ2-5 . TRBV5-6